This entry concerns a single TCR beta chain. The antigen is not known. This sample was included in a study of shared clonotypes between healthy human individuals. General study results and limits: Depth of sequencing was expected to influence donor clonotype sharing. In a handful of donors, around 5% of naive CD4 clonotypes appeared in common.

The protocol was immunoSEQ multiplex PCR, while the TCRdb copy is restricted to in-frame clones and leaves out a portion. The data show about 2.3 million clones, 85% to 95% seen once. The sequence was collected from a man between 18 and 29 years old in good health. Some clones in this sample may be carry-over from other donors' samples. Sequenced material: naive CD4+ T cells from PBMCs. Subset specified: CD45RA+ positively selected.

CDR3 in DNA: TGTGCCAGTAGTATACCCCACCGGGTGAACACTGAAGCTTTCTTT. The encoded protein is CASSIPHRVNTEAFF. This chain connects TRBV19 to TRBJ1-1; D uncertain. Per the germline V gene, CDR1 is LNHDA and CDR2 is SQIVND (reference sequence). The CDR3 runs 15 residues. V was shortened by 2 bases and J by 0 bases, with 10 bases between the two germline ends.